The 9 T cell receptor beta chains below come from one sample, sequenced in a study of blood T cell repertoires in COVID-19. Sequencing used immunoSEQ multiplex PCR; TCRdb keeps in-frame clones, though not all of them. The profile shows some 60,000 clones, about 90% of them singletons. The specimen sequenced was peripheral blood. These receptors were obtained from a man in his sixties with acute or convalescent COVID-19.

The chain has TRBV27 and TRBJ2-4; 8 nucleotides line up with TRBD1. The V and J ends lost 6 bases and 4 bases, in that order; junction bases with no gene match: 5. From germline, CDR1 is MNHEY and CDR2 SMNVEV (reference sequence). CDR3 length: 14 residues. The CDR3 sequence is CASSRGQGKNIQYF. CDR3 DNA: TGTGCCAGCAGCCGAGGACAGGGAAAAAACATTCAGTACTTC.

This chain links TRBV11-2 with TRBJ2-7, with 7 positions matching TRBD2. Germline values: CDR1 SGHAT, CDR2 FQNNGV. V was pared by 1 base and J by 6 bases, with 15 bases of the junction left unmatched. CDR3 length equals 17 residues. This CDR3 is CASSLASSSGDGLEQYF. CDR3 nucleotides: TGTGCCAGCAGCTTAGCGAGTTCAAGCGGGGACGGACTCGAGCAGTACTTC. Filled out from reference TRBV11-2 and TRBJ2-7, the complete variable domain reads EAGVAQSPRYKIIEKRQSVAFWCNPISGHATLYWYQQILGQGPKLLIQFQNNGVVDDSQLPKDRFSAERLKGVDSTLKIQPAKLEDSAVYLCASSLASSSGDGLEQYFGPGTRLTVT.

This chain connects TRBV28 to TRBJ1-5; D remains ambiguous. V lost 6 bases, J lost 6 bases, and 21 bases lay in between. Germline V gives CDR1 MDHEN, CDR2 SYDVKM. The CDR3 sequence is 16 residues long. The CDR3, as DNA: TGTGCCAGCAGCCAACCCGCCGGGAAAACGGGTCAGCCCCAGCATTTT. This encodes CASSQPAGKTGQPQHF.

The chain recombines TRBV24-1 with TRBJ2-1; perhaps TRBD1 as D (7 bases). CDR3 length: 17 residues. Trimming removed 3 bases from V and 5 bases from J, with 19 bases in between. CDR1 is KGHDR, CDR2 SFDVKD, per germline. This CDR3 is CATSDPKGARGNNEQFF. CDR3 DNA: TGTGCCACCAGTGATCCAAAGGGGGCGCGGGGTAACAATGAGCAGTTCTTC.

Worth noting for this clone: Other DNA sequences in the sample encode the same CDR3. V usage is TRBV6-5 and J usage is TRBJ1-2; 7 positions match TRBD1. Per the germline V gene, CDR1 is MNHEY and CDR2 is SVGAGI. V trimming: 4 bases; J trimming: 2 bases; junction bases outside the gene matches: 1. The CDR3 runs 13 residues. DNA of the CDR3: TGTGCCAGCAGTTTGGGACAGAACTATGGCTACACCTTC. Its protein product is CASSLGQNYGYTF.

This chain joins TRBV7-2 and TRBJ1-5; D is uncertain. Germline CDR1 reads SGHTA; CDR2 reads FQGNSA. CDR3 length equals 14 residues. V was shortened by 4 bases and J by 5 bases, with 12 bases between the two germline ends. CDR3 region: CASSWGGADQPQHF. The DNA of the CDR3 is TGTGCCAGCAGCTGGGGAGGCGCGGATCAGCCCCAGCATTTT.

At least ten counts were recorded for this clone. The V call is TRBV6-2 or TRBV6-3, the J call TRBJ2-7; 9 bases fit TRBD2. V shed 6 bases, J shed 0 bases, and the junction held 12 bases outside the gene matches. Germline loops: CDR1 MNHEY, CDR2 SVGEGT. The CDR3 is made up of 17 amino acids. CDR3 protein: CASSHPTLSGSSYEQYF. CDR3 coding DNA: TGTGCCAGCAGCCACCCTACCCTTAGCGGGAGCTCCTACGAGCAGTACTTC.

The CDR3 bases are TGTGCCAGCAGCCTAGGACAGTTGGGCGGTGATAATTCACCCCTCCACTTT. It is translated as CASSLGQLGGDNSPLHF. The rearrangement joins TRBV5-4 to TRBJ1-6; weak D call: TRBD1 (6 bases). V dropped 4 bases and J dropped 5 bases, with 19 bases sitting between them. Looked up from germline, CDR1 is SGHNT and CDR2 is YYREEE (reference sequence). The CDR3 extends over 17 amino acids.

The table lists this clone with a count of one. This sequence joins TRBV6-5 and TRBJ2-7; 13 positions agree with TRBD2. V lost 6 bases and J lost 2; bases outside the gene matches: 4. Per the germline V gene, CDR1 is MNHEY and CDR2 is SVGAGI. This CDR3 comprises 15 residues. CDR3: CASSSGTSGTYEQYF. For the CDR3, the DNA is TGTGCCAGCAGCTCGGGGACTAGCGGGACCTACGAGCAGTACTTC.